The 20 T cell receptor beta chains below come from one sample, sequenced in a study of blood T cell repertoires in COVID-19. Using immunoSEQ multiplex PCR, the repertoire was profiled, and TCRdb retains in-frame clones only, with some absent. The sample yields some 400,000 clones, around 87% seen once. Specimen: PBMCs or T cells enriched from blood (not recorded which). Source of these receptors: a young man who had recovered from COVID-19.

DNA of the CDR3: TGCGCCAGCAGCTTAAAGGGGATGAACACTGAAGCTTTCTTT. Its translation is CASSLKGMNTEAFF. This chain links TRBV5-1 with TRBJ1-1, with a weak D call TRBD1 (5 bases). CDR1 SGHRS and CDR2 YFSETQ come from the germline V gene. The V end was cut by 2 bases, the J end by 0 bases, with 8 bases between. The length of the CDR3 is 14 residues.

This chain joins TRBV4-1 and TRBJ1-5; 8 bases match TRBD1. The V segment lost 6 bases and the J segment 6 bases; nucleotides outside the gene matches: 10. This CDR3 is built from 15 residues. The germline gives CDR1 MGHRA, CDR2 YSYEKL. CDR3 in amino acids: CASSFYRGESQPQHF. The CDR3 DNA sequence: TGCGCCAGCAGTTTTTACAGGGGGGAAAGTCAGCCCCAGCATTTT.

In nucleotides, the CDR3 is TGTGCCAGCAGCTTAGAGCGTCTAGCGGGGGTACTAGGGGAAGAGACCCAGTACTTC. Translated, it gives CASSLERLAGVLGEETQYF. This rearrangement joins TRBV7-8 to TRBJ2-5; 10 nucleotides agree with TRBD2. The CDR3 totals 19 residues. In germline, CDR1 is SGHVS, CDR2 FQNEAQ. V trimming: 1 base; J trimming: 3 bases; junction bases outside the gene matches: 14.

The chain couples TRBV6-2 or TRBV6-3 to TRBJ1-1, with D possibly TRBD1 on 6 matching bases. CDR3 size: 15 residues. Germline V gene data show CDR1 as MNHEY and CDR2 as SVGEGT. Trimming stripped 5 bases from V and 0 bases from J, with 13 bases between. For the CDR3, the DNA is TGTGCCAGCAGTAGCCCCCAGGGGATGAACACTGAAGCTTTCTTT. Amino acids: CASSSPQGMNTEAFF.

This clone rates as medium-sized. The rearrangement joins TRBV24-1 to TRBJ2-1, with 9 bases that match TRBD1. The germline V gene encodes CDR1 KGHDR and CDR2 SFDVKD. CDR3 length equals 15 residues. V was pared by 11 bases and J by 2 bases, with 9 bases of the junction left unmatched. This CDR3 is CANRDGQGPYNEQFF. CDR3 coding DNA: TGTGCCAACAGGGACGGACAGGGGCCCTACAATGAGCAGTTCTTC.

V and J are TRBV6-6 and TRBJ1-6, with D unresolved. This CDR3 is built from 12 residues. Germline assignment: CDR1 MNHNY and CDR2 SVGAGI (reference sequence). V was clipped by 2 bases and J by 10 bases, with 6 bases between them. The CDR3 sequence is CASSYQSSPLHF. In DNA form, the CDR3 reads TGTGCCAGCAGTTACCAGTCCTCACCCCTCCACTTT.

This chain connects TRBV18 to TRBJ2-5; D is possibly TRBD1 (6 bases). V gave up 2 bases and J gave up 2 bases, with 12 bases separating them. Germline V lookup: CDR1 KGHSH, CDR2 LQKENI. The CDR3 has 15 residues. The CDR3 reads CASSPMGARQETQYF. The CDR3 DNA follows: TGTGCCAGCTCACCAATGGGGGCTCGGCAAGAGACCCAGTACTTC.

The CDR3 here is CASRTSGTGSRPQHF. The CDR3 DNA reads as TGTGCCAGTAGGACATCCGGGACAGGGTCCCGGCCCCAGCATTTT. The chain carries TRBV19 and TRBJ1-5; 9 bases line up with TRBD1. The CDR3 loop spans 15 amino acids. Trimming removed 6 bases from V and 9 bases from J; junction bases left unmatched: 12. Germline V CDR1 and CDR2: LNHDA, SQIVND (reference sequence).

The V gene is TRBV30, the J gene TRBJ2-7; D gene unclear. Germline assignment: CDR1 GTSNPN and CDR2 SVGIG (reference sequence). The CDR3 extends over 11 amino acids. V was cut by 2 bases and J by 10 bases, with 12 bases left in between. The CDR3 region is CAWSIRIEQYF. The CDR3 coding sequence is TGTGCCTGGAGTATCAGGATCGAACAGTACTTC. The full variable domain, with the rest looked up from reference TRBV30 and TRBJ2-7, is SQTIHQWPATLVQPVGSPLSLECTVEGTSNPNLYWYRQAAGRGLQLLFYSVGIGQISSEVPQNLSASRPQDRQFILSSKKLLLSDSGFYLCAWSIRIEQYFGPGTRLTVT.

This clone was seen once. The same CDR3 is also encoded by other DNA sequences in this sample. The rearrangement links TRBV7-2 to TRBJ1-3; 7 positions match TRBD1. After removal of 4 bases from V and 1 base from J, the junction contained 4 bases not matched to a gene. Germline V CDR1 and CDR2: SGHTA, FQGNSA. The CDR3 runs to 15 residues. In nucleotides, the CDR3 is TGTGCCAGCAGCTCACGACAGGGTTCTGGAAACACCATATATTTT. Translating it yields CASSSRQGSGNTIYF. Looking up the rest from reference TRBV7-2 and TRBJ1-3 gives the full variable domain: GAGVSQSPSNKVTEKGKDVELRCDPISGHTALYWYRQSLGQGLEFLIYFQGNSAPDKSGLPSDRFSAERTGGSVSTLTIQRTQQEDSAVYLCASSSRQGSGNTIYFGEGSWLTVV.

The gene calls are TRBV3-1 (or the pseudogene TRBV3-2) and TRBJ2-1, with no clear D. Trimming pared 4 bases from V and 1 base from J, leaving 11 bases between. CDR1 is LGHDT, CDR2 YNNKEL, per germline (reference sequence). The CDR3 loop spans 15 amino acids. DNA for the CDR3: TGTGCCAGCAGCCCAGCGCCCGAGTCCTACAATGAGCAGTTCTTC. This sequence encodes CASSPAPESYNEQFF.

The chain recombines TRBV13 with TRBJ1-6; D might be TRBD1 (6 bases). V was shortened by 3 bases and J by 9 bases, with 12 bases between the two germline ends. This CDR3 is built from 14 residues. Germline V gene lookup returns CDR1 PRHDT and CDR2 FYEKMQ (reference sequence). This CDR3 is CASSLGAGSSPLHF. The CDR3 bases are TGTGCCAGCAGCTTGGGGGCAGGGTCTTCACCCCTCCACTTT.

This clone came up once. This sequence joins TRBV29-1 and TRBJ1-1, with a weak D call TRBD1 (5 bases). The CDR3 is 14 amino acids. Trimming removed 1 base at V and 4 bases at J, with 13 bases between. Looked up from germline, CDR1 is SQVTM and CDR2 is ANQGSEA. The CDR3 region is CSVEGQGYSTEAFF. The CDR3 region has the DNA TGCAGCGTTGAAGGCCAGGGTTATAGCACTGAAGCTTTCTTT.

The genes are TRBV15 and TRBJ2-5, with 8 bases that match TRBD2. CDR3 length: 17 amino acids. From germline, CDR1 is LNHNV and CDR2 YYDKDF (reference sequence). V trimming: 0 bases; J trimming: 4 bases; junction bases outside the gene matches: 10. The CDR3 nucleotides are TGTGCCACCAGCAGAGAGGGGGCGGGGGGCCGGATAGAGACCCAGTACTTC. Its protein product is CATSREGAGGRIETQYF.

As for this clone: The same CDR3 can be traced to other DNA sequences in this sample. This chain connects TRBV5-4 to TRBJ1-1; no reliable D call. There are 13 residues in the CDR3. V was shortened by 0 bases and J by 5 bases, with 8 bases between the two germline ends. CDR1 is SGHNT, CDR2 YYREEE, per germline (reference sequence). The CDR3: CASSLGAGTEAFF. The CDR3 DNA is TGTGCCAGCAGCTTGGGAGCCGGGACTGAAGCTTTCTTT.

J is TRBJ1-6 and V is TRBV6-4, with TRBD1 as a possible D gene (5 bases). V dropped 7 bases and J dropped 10 bases, with 17 bases sitting between them. The CDR3 runs 14 residues. Germline V gives CDR1 MRHNA, CDR2 SNTAGT. The CDR3 spells CASTPNAGGSPLHF. DNA for the CDR3: TGTGCCAGCACCCCTAATGCGGGGGGATCACCCCTCCACTTT.

The chain couples TRBV11-3 to TRBJ1-1, with 9 nucleotides matching TRBD1. V shed 5 bases and J 8 bases; nucleotides not matched to a gene: 6. The CDR3 has 13 residues. Germline V gene data show CDR1 as SGHNT and CDR2 as YENEEA. The CDR3: CASSRDRAAEAFF. The CDR3 nucleotides are TGTGCCAGCAGCAGGGACAGGGCAGCCGAAGCTTTCTTT.

This clone was observed a handful of times. The V and J genes are TRBV12-5 and TRBJ1-2, with 10 bases fitting TRBD1. From germline, CDR1 is LGHNT and CDR2 FRNRAP. This CDR3 is built from 13 residues. V lost 7 bases to trimming and J lost 6 bases; unmatched junction nucleotides: 5. The CDR3 loop reads CASEVDRGDGYTF. The CDR3 DNA reads as TGTGCTAGTGAGGTGGACAGGGGGGATGGCTACACCTTC.

The chain has TRBV6-1 and TRBJ1-6; 8 positions match TRBD1. The CDR3 length is 16 residues. Germline CDR1 is MNHNS and CDR2 is SASEGT. After removal of 5 bases from V and 1 base from J, the junction contained 4 bases not matched to a gene. CDR3: CASSQGQGSYNSPLHF. CDR3 DNA sequence: TGTGCCAGCAGTCAAGGACAGGGATCCTATAATTCACCCCTCCACTTT.

The genes are TRBV6-5 and TRBJ1-5; TRBD1 matches at 9 bases. Unmatched junction bases numbered 7, after V lost 10 bases and J lost 6 bases. The germline CDR1 and CDR2 sequences are MNHEY and SVGAGI. This CDR3 comprises 13 residues. The CDR3 DNA is TGTGCCACCGGGGACAGGGCGGGTCAGCCCCAGCATTTT. This sequence encodes CATGDRAGQPQHF.